This TCR beta chain originates from a study of T cell repertoires in cytomegalovirus infection. The overall study: Recently identified HLA-C-restricted CMV epitopes were among the peptides used. Signatures in public TCR beta sequences pointed to both CMV infection and matching HLA type.

The sample holds a few counts of this clonotype. What it binds is unknown. Findings and caveats of the study: Dominant in the ex vivo response were TCR beta clonotypes restricted by HLA-C and specific for CMV. Of the TCR beta families, the public ones yielded a cumulative frequency that identified carriers of CMV plus the relevant HLA.

TCRdb recomputed calls from the reads with MiXCR, one row per CDR3 protein. The sample gives about a million distinct CDR3 sequences, roughly a third of which show up once; under 15% is in the top ten. Germline trimming cut 0 bases from V and 0 bases from J; bases unmatched to any gene: 18. This CDR3 comprises 21 residues. CDR1 is SQVTM and CDR2 is ANQGSEA in the germline V gene. Here the sequenced sample was cultured CD8+ T cells from PBMCs, taken from culture after CMV antigen stimulation. V and J are TRBV29-1 and TRBJ1-3; 9 bases map to TRBD1. This TCR derives from a human donor in good health (CMV status not recorded). Some clones in this sample may be carry-over from other donors' samples. CDR3 loop: CSVEDGRIHGTGSNSGNTIYF. In DNA form, the CDR3 reads TGCAGCGTTGAAGATGGCCGCATTCACGGGACAGGGAGTAACTCTGGAAACACCATATATTTT.